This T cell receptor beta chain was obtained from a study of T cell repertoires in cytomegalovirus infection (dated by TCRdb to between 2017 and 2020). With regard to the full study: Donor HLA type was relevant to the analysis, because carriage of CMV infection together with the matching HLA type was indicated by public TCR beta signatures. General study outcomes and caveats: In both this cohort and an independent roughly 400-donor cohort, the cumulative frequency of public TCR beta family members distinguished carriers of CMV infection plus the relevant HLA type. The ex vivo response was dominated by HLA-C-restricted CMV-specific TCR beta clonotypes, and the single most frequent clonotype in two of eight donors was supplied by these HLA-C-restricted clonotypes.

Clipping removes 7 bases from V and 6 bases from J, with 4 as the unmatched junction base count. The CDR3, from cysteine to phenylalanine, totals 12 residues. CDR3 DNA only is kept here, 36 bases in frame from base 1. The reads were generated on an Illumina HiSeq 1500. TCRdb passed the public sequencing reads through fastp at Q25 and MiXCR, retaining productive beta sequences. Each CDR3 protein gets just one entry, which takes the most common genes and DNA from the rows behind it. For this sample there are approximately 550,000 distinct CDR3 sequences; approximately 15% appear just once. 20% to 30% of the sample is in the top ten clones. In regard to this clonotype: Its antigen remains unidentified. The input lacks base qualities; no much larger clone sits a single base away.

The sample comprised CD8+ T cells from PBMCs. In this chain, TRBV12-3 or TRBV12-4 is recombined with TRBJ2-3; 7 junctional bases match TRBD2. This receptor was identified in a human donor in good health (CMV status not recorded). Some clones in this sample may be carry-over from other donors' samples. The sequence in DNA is TGTGCCAGCACCCCCGGGGGGGATACGCAGTATTTT. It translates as CASTPGGDTQYF.